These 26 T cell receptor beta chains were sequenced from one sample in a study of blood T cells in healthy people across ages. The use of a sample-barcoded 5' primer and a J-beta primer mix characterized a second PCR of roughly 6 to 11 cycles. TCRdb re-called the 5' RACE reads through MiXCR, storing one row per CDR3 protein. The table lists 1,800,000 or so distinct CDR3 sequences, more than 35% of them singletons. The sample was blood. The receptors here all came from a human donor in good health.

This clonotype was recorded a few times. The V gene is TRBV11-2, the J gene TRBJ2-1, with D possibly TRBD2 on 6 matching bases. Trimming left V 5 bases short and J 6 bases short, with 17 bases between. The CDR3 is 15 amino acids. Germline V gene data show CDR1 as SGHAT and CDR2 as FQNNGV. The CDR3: CASSLTGGAINEQFF. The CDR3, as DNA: TGTGCCAGCAGCCTCACCGGCGGGGCTATCAATGAGCAGTTCTTC.

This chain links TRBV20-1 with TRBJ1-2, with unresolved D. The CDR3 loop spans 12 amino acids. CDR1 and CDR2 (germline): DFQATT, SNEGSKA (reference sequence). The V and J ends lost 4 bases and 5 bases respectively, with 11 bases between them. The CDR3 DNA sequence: TGCAGTGCTATCGGTGCAGATTATGGCTACACCTTC. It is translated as CSAIGADYGYTF.

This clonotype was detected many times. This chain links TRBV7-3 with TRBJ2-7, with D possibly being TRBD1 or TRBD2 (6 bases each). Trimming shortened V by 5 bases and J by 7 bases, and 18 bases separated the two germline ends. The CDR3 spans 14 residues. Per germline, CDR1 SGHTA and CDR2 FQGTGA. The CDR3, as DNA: TGTGCCAGCAGCCACGGGGGCAGGATGGGAGAGCAGTACTTC. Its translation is CASSHGGRMGEQYF.

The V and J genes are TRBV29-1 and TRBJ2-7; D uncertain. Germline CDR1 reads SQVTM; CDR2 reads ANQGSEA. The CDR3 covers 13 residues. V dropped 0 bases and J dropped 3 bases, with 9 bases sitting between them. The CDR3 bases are TGCAGCGTTGAAGACGAACAGAGCTACGAGCAGTACTTC. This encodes CSVEDEQSYEQYF.

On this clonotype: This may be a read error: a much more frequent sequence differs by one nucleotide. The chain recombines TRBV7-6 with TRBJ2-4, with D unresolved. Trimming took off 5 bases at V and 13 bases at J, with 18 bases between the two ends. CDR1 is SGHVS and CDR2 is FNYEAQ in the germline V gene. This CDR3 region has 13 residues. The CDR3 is CASSNRASTKQYF. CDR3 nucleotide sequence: TGTGCCAGCAGCAACCGGGCCAGCACCAAGCAGTACTTC.

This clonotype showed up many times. CDR3 coding DNA: TGCAGCGCCCGAGGGGGGTGGGGGATGAACACTGAAGCTTTCTTT. This sequence encodes CSARGGWGMNTEAFF. The chain joins TRBV29-1 to TRBJ1-1; tentative D call: TRBD1 (6 bases). The CDR3 contains 15 residues. Between the trimmed V and J ends, which lost 7 bases and 0 bases, there was a span of 18 bases. CDR1 is SQVTM, CDR2 ANQGSEA, per germline.

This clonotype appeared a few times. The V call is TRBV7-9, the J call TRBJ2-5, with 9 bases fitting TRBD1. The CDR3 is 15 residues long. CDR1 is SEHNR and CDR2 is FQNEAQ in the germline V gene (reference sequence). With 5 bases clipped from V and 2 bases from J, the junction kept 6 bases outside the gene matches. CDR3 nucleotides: TGTGCCAGCAGCGCCTGGACAGGGGAACAAGAGACCCAGTACTTC. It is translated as CASSAWTGEQETQYF.

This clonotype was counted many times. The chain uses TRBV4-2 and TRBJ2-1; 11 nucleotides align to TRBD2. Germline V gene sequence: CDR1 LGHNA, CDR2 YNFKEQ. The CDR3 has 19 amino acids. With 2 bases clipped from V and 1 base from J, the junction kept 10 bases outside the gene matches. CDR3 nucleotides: TGTGCCAGCAGCCAATTAGGATTAGCGGGGGGGTTGTCCTACAATGAGCAGTTCTTC. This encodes CASSQLGLAGGLSYNEQFF.

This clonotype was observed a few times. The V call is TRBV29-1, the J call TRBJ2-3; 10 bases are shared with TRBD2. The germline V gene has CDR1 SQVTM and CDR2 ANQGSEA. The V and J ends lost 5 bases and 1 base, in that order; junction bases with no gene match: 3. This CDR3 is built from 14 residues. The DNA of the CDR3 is TGCAGCGTTTTCGGGACTAGCGGCACAGATACGCAGTATTTT. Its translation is CSVFGTSGTDTQYF.

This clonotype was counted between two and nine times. This chain's CDR3 is CASRRSWEQYF. The DNA of the CDR3 is TGTGCCAGCAGACGTTCCTGGGAGCAGTACTTC. This chain connects TRBV7-9 to TRBJ2-7; no clear D gene. This CDR3 region has 11 residues. V gave up 6 bases and J gave up 7 bases, with 10 bases separating them. CDR1 is SEHNR, CDR2 FQNEAQ, per germline (reference sequence).

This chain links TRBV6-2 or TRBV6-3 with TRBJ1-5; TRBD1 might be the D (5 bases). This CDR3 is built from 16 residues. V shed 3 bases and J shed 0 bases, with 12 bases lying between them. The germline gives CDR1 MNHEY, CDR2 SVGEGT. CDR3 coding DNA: TGTGCCAGCAGTTATTACAGGTCCGCTAGCAATCAGCCCCAGCATTTT. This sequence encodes CASSYYRSASNQPQHF.

The chain's CDR3 is CASSRREGGDEQYF. The CDR3 DNA sequence: TGTGCCAGCAGCAGGAGGGAGGGGGGGGACGAGCAGTACTTC. The chain links TRBV7-8 to TRBJ2-5; a possible D gene is TRBD2 (7 bases). The J call may be in error: the DNA end matches TRBJ2-7 better. The germline V gene encodes CDR1 SGHVS and CDR2 FQNEAQ. The CDR3 runs to 14 residues.

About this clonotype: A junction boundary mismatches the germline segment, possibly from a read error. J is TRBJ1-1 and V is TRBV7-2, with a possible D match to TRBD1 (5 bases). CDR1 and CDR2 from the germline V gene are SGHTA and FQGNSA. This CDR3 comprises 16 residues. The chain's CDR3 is CASGLVRGPMNTEAFF. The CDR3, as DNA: TGTGCCAGCGGCTTAGTTAGGGGACCAATGAACACTGAAGCTTTCTTT.

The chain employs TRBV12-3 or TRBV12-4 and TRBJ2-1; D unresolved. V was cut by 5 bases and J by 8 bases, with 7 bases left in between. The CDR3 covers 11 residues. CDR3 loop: CASSIVDEQFF. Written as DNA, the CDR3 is TGTGCCAGCAGTATAGTAGATGAGCAGTTCTTC.

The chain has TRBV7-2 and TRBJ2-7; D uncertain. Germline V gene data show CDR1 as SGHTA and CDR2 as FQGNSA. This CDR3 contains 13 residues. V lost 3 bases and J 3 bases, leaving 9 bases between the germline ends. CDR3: CASSFMERYEQYF. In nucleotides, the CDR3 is TGTGCCAGCAGCTTCATGGAGCGCTACGAGCAGTACTTC. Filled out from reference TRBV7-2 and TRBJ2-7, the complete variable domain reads GAGVSQSPSNKVTEKGKDVELRCDPISGHTALYWYRQSLGQGLEFLIYFQGNSAPDKSGLPSDRFSAERTGGSVSTLTIQRTQQEDSAVYLCASSFMERYEQYFGPGTRLTVT.

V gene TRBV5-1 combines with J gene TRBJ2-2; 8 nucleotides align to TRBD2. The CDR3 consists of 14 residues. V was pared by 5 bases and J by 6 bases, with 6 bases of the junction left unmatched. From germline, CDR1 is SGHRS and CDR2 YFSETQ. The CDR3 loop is CASRIIGGAGELFF. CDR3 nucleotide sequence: TGCGCCAGCAGAATCATCGGGGGGGCCGGGGAGCTGTTTTTT.

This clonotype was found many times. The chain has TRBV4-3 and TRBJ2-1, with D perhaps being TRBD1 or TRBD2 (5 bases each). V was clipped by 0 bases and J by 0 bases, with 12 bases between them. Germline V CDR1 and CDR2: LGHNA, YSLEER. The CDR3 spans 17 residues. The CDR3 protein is CASSQDRWGSSYNEQFF. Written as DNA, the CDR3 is TGCGCCAGCAGCCAAGATCGTTGGGGGAGCTCCTACAATGAGCAGTTCTTC.

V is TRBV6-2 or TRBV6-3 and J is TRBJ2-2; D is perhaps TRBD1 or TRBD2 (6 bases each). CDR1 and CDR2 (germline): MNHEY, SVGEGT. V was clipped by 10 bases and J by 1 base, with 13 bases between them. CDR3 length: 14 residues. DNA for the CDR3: TGTGCCATTAACGGGGGCCTGAACACCGGGGAGCTGTTTTTT. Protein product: CAINGGLNTGELFF.

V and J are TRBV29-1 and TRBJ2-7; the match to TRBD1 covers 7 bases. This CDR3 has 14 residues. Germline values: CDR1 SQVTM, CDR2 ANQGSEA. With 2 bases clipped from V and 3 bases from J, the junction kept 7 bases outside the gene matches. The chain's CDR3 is CSVEQQGSGYEQYF. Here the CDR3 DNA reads TGCAGCGTTGAACAACAGGGGAGCGGCTACGAGCAGTACTTC.

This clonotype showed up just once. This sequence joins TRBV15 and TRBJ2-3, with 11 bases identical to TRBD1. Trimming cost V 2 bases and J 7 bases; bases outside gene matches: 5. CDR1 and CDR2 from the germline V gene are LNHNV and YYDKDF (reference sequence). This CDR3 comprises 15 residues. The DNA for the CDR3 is TGTGCCACCAGCAGAACGGGACAGGGGGGGAATACGCAGTATTTT. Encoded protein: CATSRTGQGGNTQYF.

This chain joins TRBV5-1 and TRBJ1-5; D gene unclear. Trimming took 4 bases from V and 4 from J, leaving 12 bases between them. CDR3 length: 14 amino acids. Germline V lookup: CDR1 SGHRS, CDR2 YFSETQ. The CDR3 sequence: CASSPDGLNQPQHF. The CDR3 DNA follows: TGCGCCAGCAGCCCGGACGGGCTAAATCAGCCCCAGCATTTT.

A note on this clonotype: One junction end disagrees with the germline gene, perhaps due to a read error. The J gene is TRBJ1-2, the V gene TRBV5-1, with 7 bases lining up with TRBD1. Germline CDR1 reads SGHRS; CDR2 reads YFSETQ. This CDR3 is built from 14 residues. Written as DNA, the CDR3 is TGCGCCAGCAGCTCCGGACAGGAGTCCTATGGCTGCACCTTC. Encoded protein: CASSSGQESYGCTF.

This chain's CDR3 is CASSVEGQGGRETQYF. The CDR3 DNA reads TGTGCCAGCAGCGTGGAGGGACAGGGAGGTCGAGAGACCCAGTACTTC. V is TRBV9 and J is TRBJ2-5, with 9 bases that match TRBD1. Germline V gives CDR1 SGDLS, CDR2 YYNGEE. This CDR3 comprises 16 residues. V shed 2 bases and J 4 bases; nucleotides not matched to a gene: 9.

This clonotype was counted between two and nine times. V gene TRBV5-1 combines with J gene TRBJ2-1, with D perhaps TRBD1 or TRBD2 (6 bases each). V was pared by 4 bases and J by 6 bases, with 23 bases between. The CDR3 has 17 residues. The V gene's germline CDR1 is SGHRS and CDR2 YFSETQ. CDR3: CASSGDQGRKAPNEQFF. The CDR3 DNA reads TGCGCCAGCAGCGGGGATCAGGGGAGGAAGGCCCCCAATGAGCAGTTCTTC. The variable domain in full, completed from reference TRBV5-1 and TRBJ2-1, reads KAGVTQTPRYLIKTRGQQVTLSCSPISGHRSVSWYQQTPGQGLQFLFEYFSETQRNKGNFPGRFSGRQFSNSRSEMNVSTLELGDSALYLCASSGDQGRKAPNEQFFGPGTRLTVL.

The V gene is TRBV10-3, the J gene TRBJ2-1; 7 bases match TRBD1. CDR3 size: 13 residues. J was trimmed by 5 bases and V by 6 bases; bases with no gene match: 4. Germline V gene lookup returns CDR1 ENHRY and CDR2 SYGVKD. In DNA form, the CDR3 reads TGTGCCATCAGGGACGGGACAGACAATGAGCAGTTCTTC. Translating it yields CAIRDGTDNEQFF.

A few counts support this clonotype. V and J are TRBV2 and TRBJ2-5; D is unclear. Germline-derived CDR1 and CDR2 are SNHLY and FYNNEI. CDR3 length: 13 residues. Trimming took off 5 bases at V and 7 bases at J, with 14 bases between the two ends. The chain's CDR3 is CASSPGNRGTQYF. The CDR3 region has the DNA TGTGCCAGCAGTCCCGGAAACAGAGGGACCCAGTACTTC.